The following is a TCR beta chain sequence with its context. These data are taken from a study of T-cell reconstitution after alpha-beta-depleted transplantation in children. The CDR3 runs 19 residues. CDR1 SGHNT and CDR2 YYREEE come from the germline V gene (reference sequence). V gave up 2 bases and J gave up 5 bases, with 26 bases separating them. Library preparation (for TCRbeta) was performed with unique molecular identifiers. Each CDR3 protein is one row after TCRdb ran MiXCR on the PCR reads. Of hundreds of thousands of distinct CDR3 sequences listed, under 15% were seen once; the top ten hold about 5.6%.

The material was PBMCs from the stem cell graft donor, obtained from the stem cell graft. This receptor was taken from a human donor who donated a stem cell graft to a child with combined immunodeficiency. This chain connects TRBV5-4 to TRBJ1-3, with D possibly matching TRBD1 (6 bases). The CDR3 region has the DNA TGTGCCAGCAGCTTTGTCGCCCCGACCATGGCCCAGGGGCGAAACACCATATATTTT. Protein sequence: CASSFVAPTMAQGRNTIYF.